These T cell receptor beta chains were read from a single sample in a study of T cells in Graves' hyperthyroidism and ophthalmopathy. TCRdb used MiXCR to reprocess the multiplex PCR reads, holding one entry per CDR3 protein. The table records approximately 400,000 distinct CDR3 sequences, 11% to 15% of them present only once. The sample consisted of blood. These receptors were taken from a man between 45 and 60 years old with Graves' ophthalmopathy. The CDR3 runs from the conserved cysteine through the conserved F or W. D genes are given only for firm matches. Some rows have no size entry. The others give once, few or many, or a class for an expanded clone.

d_gene	v_gene	abundance	j_gene	CDR3aa	CDR3nt
NA	TRBV15	NA	TRBJ2-4	CATSAVGQNIQYF	TGTGCCACCAGCGCAGTTGGTCAAAACATTCAGTACTTC
TRBD2	TRBV24-1	NA	TRBJ2-1	CATSDSSGGISYNEQFF	TGTGCCACCAGTGATTCTAGCGGGGGCATTTCCTACAATGAGCAGTTCTTC
TRBD2	TRBV12-3/TRBV12-4	many	TRBJ2-3	CASNPMAGRDVTDTQYF	TGTGCCAGCAACCCGATGGCGGGGAGGGACGTTACAGATACGCAGTATTTT
NA	TRBV27	many	TRBJ2-2	CASSLLAGLNTGELFF	TGTGCCAGCAGTTTGTTGGCAGGGCTGAACACCGGGGAGCTGTTTTTT
TRBD1	TRBV20-1	many	TRBJ1-2	CSASPGQGLSNYGYTF	TGCAGTGCTTCTCCGGGACAGGGTCTTTCAAACTATGGCTACACCTTC
NA	TRBV24-1	NA	TRBJ1-5	CATSDLSRGRGDQPQHF	TGTGCCACCAGTGATTTGTCAAGGGGCAGGGGCGATCAGCCCCAGCATTTT
NA	TRBV7-6	few	TRBJ1-5	CASSLDLTQPQHF	TGTGCCAGCAGCTTAGACTTGACTCAGCCCCAGCATTTT
NA	TRBV6-2/TRBV6-3	NA	TRBJ2-3	CASTYRQGTDTQYF	TGTGCCAGCACTTACAGGCAGGGCACAGATACGCAGTATTTT
TRBD2	TRBV3-1	many	TRBJ2-7	CASSPLGTSGNYEQYF	TGTGCCAGCAGCCCACTGGGGACTAGCGGAAACTACGAGCAGTACTTC
NA	TRBV20-1	few	TRBJ2-2	CSAGGRGSGGELFF	TGCAGTGCAGGGGGGAGGGGAAGTGGCGGGGAGCTGTTTTTT
NA	TRBV3-1	many	TRBJ2-2	CASSQVSEWGELFF	TGTGCCAGCAGCCAAGTCTCCGAATGGGGGGAGCTGTTTTTT
NA	TRBV2	many	TRBJ2-7	CASTLRHSYEQYF	TGTGCCAGCACGCTGCGGCACAGCTACGAGCAGTACTTC
NA	TRBV9	NA	TRBJ2-1	CASSVVGVGYNEQFF	TGTGCCAGCAGCGTAGTGGGAGTTGGCTACAATGAGCAGTTCTTC
TRBD1	TRBV6-1	few	TRBJ2-1	CASKTGLDSGEQFF	TGTGCCAGTAAGACAGGGTTGGATTCGGGTGAGCAGTTCTTC
NA	TRBV7-2	few	TRBJ1-1	CASRPSGLGQPNTEAFF	TGTGCCAGCAGACCTTCGGGGTTGGGACAACCAAACACTGAAGCTTTCTTT
NA	TRBV9	NA	TRBJ1-5	CASSVGADSDQPQHF	TGTGCCAGCAGCGTAGGCGCGGACTCCGATCAGCCCCAGCATTTT
NA	TRBV29-1	many	TRBJ2-5	CSVEDRGQETQYF	TGCAGCGTTGAAGATCGGGGCCAAGAGACCCAGTACTTC
NA	TRBV13	many	TRBJ1-2	CASSLRYRDDGYTF	TGTGCCAGCAGCTTACGGTACAGGGATGACGGCTACACCTTC
TRBD1	TRBV12-3/TRBV12-4	many	TRBJ1-1	CATRAGQVQNTEAFF	TGTGCCACCCGGGCGGGACAGGTCCAGAACACTGAAGCTTTCTTT
TRBD1	TRBV7-2	NA	TRBJ1-1	CASGQGEPGAFF	TGTGCCAGCGGACAGGGGGAGCCAGGCGCTTTCTTT
NA	TRBV12-3/TRBV12-4	NA	TRBJ2-1	CASNRERYNEQFF	TGTGCCAGCAATCGCGAGAGGTACAATGAGCAGTTCTTC
NA	TRBV24-1	few	TRBJ2-1	CAISEGLGVYNEQFF	TGTGCCATATCCGAGGGTTTAGGGGTTTACAATGAGCAGTTCTTC
NA	TRBV9	few	TRBJ1-4	CASSPQSLGSGLNEKLFF	TGTGCCAGCAGCCCTCAGAGCCTCGGGTCCGGGCTGAATGAAAAACTGTTTTTT
TRBD1	TRBV19	NA	TRBJ2-5	CASSIVGTGAPALQETQYF	TGTGCCAGTAGTATAGTCGGGACAGGGGCCCCTGCCCTCCAAGAGACCCAGTACTTC
NA	TRBV29-1	many	TRBJ2-7	CSVVVIGDLYEQYF	TGCAGCGTGGTCGTTATAGGGGATTTATACGAGCAGTACTTC
NA	TRBV12-3/TRBV12-4	many	TRBJ1-5	CASSLGGGQGTEPQHF	TGTGCCAGCAGTTTAGGAGGGGGGCAGGGGACGGAGCCCCAGCATTTT